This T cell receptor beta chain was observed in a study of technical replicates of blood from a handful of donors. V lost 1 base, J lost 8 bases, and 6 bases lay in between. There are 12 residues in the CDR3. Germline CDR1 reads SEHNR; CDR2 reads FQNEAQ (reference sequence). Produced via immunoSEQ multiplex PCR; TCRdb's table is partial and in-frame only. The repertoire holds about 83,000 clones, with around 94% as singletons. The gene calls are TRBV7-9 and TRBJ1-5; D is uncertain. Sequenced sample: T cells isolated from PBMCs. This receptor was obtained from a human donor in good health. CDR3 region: CASSLEDKPQHF. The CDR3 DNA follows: TGTGCCAGCAGCTTAGAAGACAAGCCCCAGCATTTT.